A selection of T cell receptor beta chains follows, all from one sample in a study of blood T cell repertoires in COVID-19. Produced via immunoSEQ multiplex PCR; TCRdb's table is partial and in-frame only. The sample contains 400,000 to 550,000 clones, 70% to 90% of which appear only once. Input material: PBMCs or T cells enriched from blood (not recorded which). The source of these receptors is a young woman with acute COVID-19. The CDR3 runs from the conserved cysteine through the conserved F or W. The D gene is left open where the match is weak. Size is stated for part of the rows, as once, few or many counts, or as a class when the clone is expanded.

V	J	D	size	CDR3	DNA
TRBV5-6	TRBJ1-5	.	few	CASSLTGRSNQPQHF	TGTGCCAGCAGCCTTACAGGGAGAAGCAATCAGCCCCAGCATTTT
TRBV19	TRBJ2-7	TRBD1	.	CASSIRDRTYEQYF	TGTGCCAGTAGTATCCGGGACAGAACCTACGAGCAGTACTTC
TRBV28	TRBJ1-5	.	.	CASINRDYNQPQHF	TGTGCCAGCATCAACAGGGACTATAATCAGCCCCAGCATTTT
TRBV2	TRBJ2-7	TRBD1	.	CASSLTGIAAEQYF	TGTGCCAGCAGCCTGACAGGGATCGCGGCCGAGCAGTACTTC
TRBV9	TRBJ1-3	.	.	CASSESPSGNTIYF	TGTGCCAGCAGCGAGAGCCCTTCTGGAAACACCATATATTTT
TRBV27	TRBJ1-3	.	.	CASSPSSGNTIYF	TGTGCCAGCAGTCCATCCTCTGGAAACACCATATATTTT
TRBV14	TRBJ1-4	TRBD1	once	CASSQTGADEKLFF	TGTGCCAGCAGCCAGACAGGGGCCGATGAAAAACTGTTTTTT
TRBV29-1	TRBJ1-5	.	.	CSVTTDREAQHF	TGCAGCGTTACCACGGACCGGGAAGCCCAGCATTTT
TRBV7-9	TRBJ2-7	.	.	CASSLTSLAAQEQYF	TGTGCCAGCAGCTTAACCTCACTAGCTGCTCAAGAGCAGTACTTC
TRBV5-5	TRBJ1-2	.	.	CASSLVPGNGYTF	TGTGCCAGCAGCTTAGTTCCGGGAAACGGCTACACCTTC
TRBV5-1	TRBJ1-4	.	.	CASSTTGWEKLFF	TGCGCCAGCAGCACCACAGGCTGGGAAAAACTGTTTTTT
TRBV4-1	TRBJ2-4	TRBD1	.	CASSQERIGTGQYF	TGCGCCAGCAGCCAAGAAAGAATCGGGACAGGACAGTACTTC
TRBV10-3	TRBJ1-1	TRBD1	.	CATTGASTEAFF	TGTGCCACGACAGGGGCGAGCACTGAAGCTTTCTTT
TRBV7-2	TRBJ2-1	TRBD2	.	CASSDITSGRIYEQFF	TGTGCCAGCAGCGATATAACTAGCGGGAGAATCTATGAGCAGTTCTTC
TRBV18	TRBJ2-3	.	once	CASSENSVTDTQYF	TGTGCCAGCTCAGAAAATAGCGTTACAGATACGCAGTATTTT
TRBV28	TRBJ1-2	.	.	CASNRVGGSGGYGYTF	TGTGCCAGCAACCGCGTAGGGGGAAGTGGGGGCTATGGCTACACCTTC
TRBV3-1/TRBV3-2	TRBJ2-1	.	.	CASSQHHEQFF	TGTGCCAGCAGCCAACATCATGAGCAGTTCTTC
TRBV23-1	TRBJ2-1	.	.	CASSRSDNEQFF	TGCGCCAGCAGTCGGTCGGACAATGAGCAGTTCTTC
TRBV5-4	TRBJ1-1	TRBD1	.	CASSSPVGQGLMNTEAFF	TGTGCCAGCAGCTCGCCCGTGGGACAGGGCTTAATGAACACTGAAGCTTTCTTT
TRBV6-1	TRBJ2-2	TRBD1	few	CASSKATGFTGELFF	TGTGCCAGCAGTAAAGCGACAGGGTTCACCGGGGAGCTGTTTTTT